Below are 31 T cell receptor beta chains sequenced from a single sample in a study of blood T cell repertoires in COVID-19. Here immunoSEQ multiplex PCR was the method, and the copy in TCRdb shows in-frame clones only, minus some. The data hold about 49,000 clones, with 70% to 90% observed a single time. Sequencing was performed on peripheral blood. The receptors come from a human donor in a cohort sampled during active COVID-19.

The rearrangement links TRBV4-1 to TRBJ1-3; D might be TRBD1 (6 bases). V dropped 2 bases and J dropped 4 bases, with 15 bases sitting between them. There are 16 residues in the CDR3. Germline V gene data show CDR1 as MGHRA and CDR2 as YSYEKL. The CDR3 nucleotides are TGCGCCAGCAGCCAACTAACAGGGATAGAGGGAAACACCATATATTTT. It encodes CASSQLTGIEGNTIYF.

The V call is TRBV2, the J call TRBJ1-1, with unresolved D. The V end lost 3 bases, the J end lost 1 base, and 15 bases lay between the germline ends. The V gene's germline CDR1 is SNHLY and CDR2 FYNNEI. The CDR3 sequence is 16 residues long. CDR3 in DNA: TGTGCCAGCAGTGAGGTCAGCCACAGTTGGAACACTGAAGCTTTCTTT. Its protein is CASSEVSHSWNTEAFF.

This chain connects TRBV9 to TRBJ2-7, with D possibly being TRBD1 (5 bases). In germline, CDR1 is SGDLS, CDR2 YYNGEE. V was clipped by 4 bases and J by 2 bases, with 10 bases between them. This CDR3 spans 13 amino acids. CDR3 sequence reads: CASSKTGAYEQYF. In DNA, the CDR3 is TGTGCCAGCAGCAAAACAGGTGCCTACGAGCAGTACTTC.

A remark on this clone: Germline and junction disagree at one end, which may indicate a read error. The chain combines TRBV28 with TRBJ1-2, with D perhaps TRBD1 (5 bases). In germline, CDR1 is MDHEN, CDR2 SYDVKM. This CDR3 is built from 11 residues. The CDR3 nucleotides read TGTGCCAGCAGTTTGGGGCACCGCTTCGCCTTC. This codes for CASSLGHRFAF.

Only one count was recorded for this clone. The CDR3 loop is CAWSVLAGGSGGYTF. The CDR3, as DNA: TGTGCCTGGAGTGTATTGGCAGGGGGCTCTGGAGGCTACACCTTC. V is TRBV30 and J is TRBJ1-2, with TRBD1 matching over 8 bases. V lost 0 bases and J lost 8; bases outside the gene matches: 11. The CDR3 has 15 amino acids. Germline CDR1 and CDR2: GTSNPN and SVGIG (reference sequence).

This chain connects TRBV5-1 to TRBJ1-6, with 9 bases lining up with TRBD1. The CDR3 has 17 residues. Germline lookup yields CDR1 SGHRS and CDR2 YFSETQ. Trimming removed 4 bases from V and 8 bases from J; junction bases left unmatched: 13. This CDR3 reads CASSRYSSGQGHSPLHF. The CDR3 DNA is TGCGCCAGCAGCAGGTACTCTTCGGGACAGGGACATTCACCCCTCCACTTT.

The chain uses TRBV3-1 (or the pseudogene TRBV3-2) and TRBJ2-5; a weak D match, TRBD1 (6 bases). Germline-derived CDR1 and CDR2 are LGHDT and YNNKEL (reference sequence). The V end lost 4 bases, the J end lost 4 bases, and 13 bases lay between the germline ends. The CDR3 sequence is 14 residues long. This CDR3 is CASSPTGSGETQYF. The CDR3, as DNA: TGTGCCAGCAGCCCTACAGGGTCTGGAGAGACCCAGTACTTC.

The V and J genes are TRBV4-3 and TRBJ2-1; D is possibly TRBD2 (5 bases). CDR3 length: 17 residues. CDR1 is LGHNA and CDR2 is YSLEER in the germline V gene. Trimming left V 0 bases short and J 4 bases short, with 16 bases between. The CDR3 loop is CASSQDRPGMVYNEQFF. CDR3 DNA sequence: TGCGCCAGCAGCCAAGATCGTCCGGGGATGGTGTACAATGAGCAGTTCTTC.

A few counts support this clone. CDR3 loop: CASSQAQGAGTGELFF. The CDR3 DNA reads as TGTGCCAGCAGCCAAGCCCAGGGGGCGGGCACCGGGGAGCTGTTTTTT. The chain has TRBV4-2 and TRBJ2-2, with 8 positions matching TRBD1. Per germline, CDR1 LGHNA and CDR2 YNFKEQ. The CDR3 is made up of 16 amino acids. Trimming removed 1 base from V and 4 bases from J; junction bases left unmatched: 5.

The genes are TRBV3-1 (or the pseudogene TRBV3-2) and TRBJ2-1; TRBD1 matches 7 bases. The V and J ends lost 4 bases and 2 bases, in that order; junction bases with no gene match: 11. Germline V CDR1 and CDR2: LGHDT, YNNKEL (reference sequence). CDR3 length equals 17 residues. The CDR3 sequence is CASSRRTTGTAYNEQFF. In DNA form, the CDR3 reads TGTGCCAGCAGCCGGAGAACTACCGGGACAGCCTACAATGAGCAGTTCTTC.

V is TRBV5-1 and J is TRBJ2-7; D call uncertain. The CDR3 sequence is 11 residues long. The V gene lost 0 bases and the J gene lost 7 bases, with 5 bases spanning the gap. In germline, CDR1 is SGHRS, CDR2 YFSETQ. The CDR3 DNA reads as TGCGCCAGCAGCTTGGCCGGGGAGCAGTACTTC. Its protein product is CASSLAGEQYF.

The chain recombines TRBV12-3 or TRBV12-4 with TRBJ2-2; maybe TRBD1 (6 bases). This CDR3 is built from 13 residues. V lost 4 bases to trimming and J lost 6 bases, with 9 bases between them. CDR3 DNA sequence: TGTGCCAGCAGTTACAGGGTTGCCGGGGAGCTGTTTTTT. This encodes CASSYRVAGELFF.

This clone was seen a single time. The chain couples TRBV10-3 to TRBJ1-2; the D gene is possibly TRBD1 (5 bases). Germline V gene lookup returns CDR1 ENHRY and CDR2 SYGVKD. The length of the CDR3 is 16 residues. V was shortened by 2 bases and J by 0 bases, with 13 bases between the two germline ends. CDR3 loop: CAISERIRQPNYGYTF. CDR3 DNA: TGTGCCATCAGTGAGAGGATTAGACAGCCTAACTATGGCTACACCTTC.

In nucleotides, the CDR3 is TGTGCCAGCACCACAGCGGGGGGGCCCTCCTACGAGCAGTACTTC. This codes for CASTTAGGPSYEQYF. The V call is TRBV6-5, the J call TRBJ2-7; 10 nucleotides match TRBD2. V gave up 7 bases and J gave up 0 bases; unmatched junction bases: 6. This CDR3 spans 15 amino acids. Looked up from germline, CDR1 is MNHEY and CDR2 is SVGAGI.

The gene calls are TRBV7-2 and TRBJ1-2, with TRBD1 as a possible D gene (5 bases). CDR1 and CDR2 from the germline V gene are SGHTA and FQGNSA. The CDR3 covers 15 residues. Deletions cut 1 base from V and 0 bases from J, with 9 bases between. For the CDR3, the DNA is TGTGCCAGCAGCTTAGGGAAGACAGCTAACTATGGCTACACCTTC. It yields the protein CASSLGKTANYGYTF.

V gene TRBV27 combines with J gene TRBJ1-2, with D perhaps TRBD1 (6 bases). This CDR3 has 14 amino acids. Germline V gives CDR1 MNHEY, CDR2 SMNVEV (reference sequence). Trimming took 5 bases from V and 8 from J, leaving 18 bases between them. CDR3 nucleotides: TGTGCCAGCAGTCCATGGACAGACCTACGGGGCTACACCTTC. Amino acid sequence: CASSPWTDLRGYTF.

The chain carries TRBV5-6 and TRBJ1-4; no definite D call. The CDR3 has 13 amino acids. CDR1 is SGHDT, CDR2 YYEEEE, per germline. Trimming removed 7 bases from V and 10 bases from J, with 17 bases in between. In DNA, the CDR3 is TGTGCCAGCCGCCGGAGCCTTGATGGAAAACTGTTTTTT. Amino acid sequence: CASRRSLDGKLFF.

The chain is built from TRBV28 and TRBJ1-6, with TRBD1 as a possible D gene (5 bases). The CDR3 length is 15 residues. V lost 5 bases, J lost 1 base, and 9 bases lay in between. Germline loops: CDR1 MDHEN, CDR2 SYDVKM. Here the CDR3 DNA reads TGTGCCAGCAGTAGGGGTGATTCCTATAATTCACCCCTCCACTTT. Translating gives CASSRGDSYNSPLHF.

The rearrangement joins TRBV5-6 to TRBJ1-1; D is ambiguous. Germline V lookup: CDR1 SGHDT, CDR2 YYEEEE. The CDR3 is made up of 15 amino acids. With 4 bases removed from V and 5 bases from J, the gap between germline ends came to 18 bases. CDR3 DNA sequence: TGTGCCAGCAGCCAGAATTCCGGGAGACGGACTGAAGCTTTCTTT. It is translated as CASSQNSGRRTEAFF. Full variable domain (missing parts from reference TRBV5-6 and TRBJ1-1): DAGVTQSPTHLIKTRGQQVTLRCSPKSGHDTVSWYQQALGQGPQFIFQYYEEEERQRGNFPDRFSGHQFPNYSSELNVNALLLGDSALYLCASSQNSGRRTEAFFGQGTRLTVV.

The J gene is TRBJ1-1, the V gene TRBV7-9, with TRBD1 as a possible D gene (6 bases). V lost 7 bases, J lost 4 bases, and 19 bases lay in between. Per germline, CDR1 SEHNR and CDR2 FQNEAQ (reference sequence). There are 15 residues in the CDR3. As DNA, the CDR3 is TGTGCCAGCAAAAGGGGGGGCATCGATTTCACTGAAGCTTTCTTT. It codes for CASKRGGIDFTEAFF. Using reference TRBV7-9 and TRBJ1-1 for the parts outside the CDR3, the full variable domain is DTGVSQNPRHKITKRGQNVTFRCDPISEHNRLYWYRQTLGQGPEFLTYFQNEAQLEKSRLLSDRFSAERPKGSFSTLEIQRTEQGDSAMYLCASKRGGIDFTEAFFGQGTRLTVV.

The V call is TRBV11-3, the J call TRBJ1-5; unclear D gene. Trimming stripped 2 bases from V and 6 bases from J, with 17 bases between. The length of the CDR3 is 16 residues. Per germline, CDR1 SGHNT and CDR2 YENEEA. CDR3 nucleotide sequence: TGTGCCAGCAGCTTACTGGGCGGGAGCACGGGTCAGCCCCAGCATTTT. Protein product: CASSLLGGSTGQPQHF.

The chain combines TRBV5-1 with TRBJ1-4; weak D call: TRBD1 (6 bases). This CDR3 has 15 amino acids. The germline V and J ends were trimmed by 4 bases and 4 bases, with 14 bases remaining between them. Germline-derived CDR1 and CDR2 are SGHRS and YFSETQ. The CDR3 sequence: CASSPTGQLNEKLFF. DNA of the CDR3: TGCGCCAGCAGCCCCACCGGACAGCTTAATGAAAAACTGTTTTTT.

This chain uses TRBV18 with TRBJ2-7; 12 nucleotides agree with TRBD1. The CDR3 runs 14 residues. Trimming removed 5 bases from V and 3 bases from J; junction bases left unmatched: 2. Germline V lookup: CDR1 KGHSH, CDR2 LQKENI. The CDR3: CASSGTGGYYEQYF. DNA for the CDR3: TGTGCCAGCTCAGGGACAGGGGGCTACTACGAGCAGTACTTC.

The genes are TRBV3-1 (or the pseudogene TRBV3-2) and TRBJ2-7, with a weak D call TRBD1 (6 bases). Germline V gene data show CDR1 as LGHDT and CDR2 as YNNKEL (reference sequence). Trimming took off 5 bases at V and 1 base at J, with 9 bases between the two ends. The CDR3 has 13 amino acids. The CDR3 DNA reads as TGTGCCAGCAGCGGGGACATATCCTACGAGCAGTACTTC. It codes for CASSGDISYEQYF.

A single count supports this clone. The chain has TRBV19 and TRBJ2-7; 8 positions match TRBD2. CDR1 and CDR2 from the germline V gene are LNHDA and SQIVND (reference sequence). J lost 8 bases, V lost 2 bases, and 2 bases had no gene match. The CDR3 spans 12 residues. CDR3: CASSISSGQQYF. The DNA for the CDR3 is TGTGCCAGTAGTATATCTAGCGGGCAGCAGTACTTC.

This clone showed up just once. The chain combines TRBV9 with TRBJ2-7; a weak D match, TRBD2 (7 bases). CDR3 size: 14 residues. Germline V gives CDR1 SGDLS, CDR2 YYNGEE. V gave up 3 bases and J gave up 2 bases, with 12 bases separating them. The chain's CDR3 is CASSEGGEAYEQYF. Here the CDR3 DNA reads TGTGCCAGCAGCGAGGGGGGGGAAGCCTACGAGCAGTACTTC.

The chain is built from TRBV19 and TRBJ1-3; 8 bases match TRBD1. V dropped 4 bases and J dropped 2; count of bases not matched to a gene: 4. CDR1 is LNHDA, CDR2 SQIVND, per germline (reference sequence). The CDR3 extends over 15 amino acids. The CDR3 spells CASSTTGDPGNTIYF. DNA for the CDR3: TGTGCCAGTAGTACGACAGGGGATCCTGGAAACACCATATATTTT.

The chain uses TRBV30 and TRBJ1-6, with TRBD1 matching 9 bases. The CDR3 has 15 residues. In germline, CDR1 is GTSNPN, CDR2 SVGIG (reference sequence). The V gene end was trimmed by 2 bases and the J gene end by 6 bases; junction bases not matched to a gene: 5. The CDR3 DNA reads TGTGCCTGGAGTACACACAGGGGGCGTAATTCACCCCTCCACTTT. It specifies CAWSTHRGRNSPLHF.

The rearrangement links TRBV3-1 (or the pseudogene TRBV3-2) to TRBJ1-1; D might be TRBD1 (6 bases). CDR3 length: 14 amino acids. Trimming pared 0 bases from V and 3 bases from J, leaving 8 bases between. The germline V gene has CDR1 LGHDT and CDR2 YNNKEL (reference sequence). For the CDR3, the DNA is TGTGCCAGCAGCCAAGAGACAGGCCACACTGAAGCTTTCTTT. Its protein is CASSQETGHTEAFF.

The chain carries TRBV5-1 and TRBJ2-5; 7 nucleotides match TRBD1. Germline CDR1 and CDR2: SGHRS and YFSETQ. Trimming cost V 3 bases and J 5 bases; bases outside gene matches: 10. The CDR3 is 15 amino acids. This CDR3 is CASSWNRGAGETQYF. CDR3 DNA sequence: TGCGCCAGCAGCTGGAACAGGGGTGCGGGTGAGACCCAGTACTTC. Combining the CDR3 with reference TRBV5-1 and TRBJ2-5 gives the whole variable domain KAGVTQTPRYLIKTRGQQVTLSCSPISGHRSVSWYQQTPGQGLQFLFEYFSETQRNKGNFPGRFSGRQFSNSRSEMNVSTLELGDSALYLCASSWNRGAGETQYFGPGTRLLVL.

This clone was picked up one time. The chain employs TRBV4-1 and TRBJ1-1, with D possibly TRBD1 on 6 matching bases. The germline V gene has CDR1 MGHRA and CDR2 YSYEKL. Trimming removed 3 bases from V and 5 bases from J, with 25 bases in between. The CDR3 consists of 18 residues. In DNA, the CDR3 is TGCGCCAGCAGCCACGAAATCAGGGGCCTCCCCGGGCAAACTGAAGCTTTCTTT. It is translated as CASSHEIRGLPGQTEAFF.